This TCR beta chain stems from a study of blood T cells in healthy people across ages. The study, taken as a whole, reports: Nothing was known about donor CMV status, and this possibly confounded expanded clonotype changes. In older individuals, TCR beta diversity per million T cells was lower, falling roughly linearly with age.

The use of a sample-barcoded 5' primer and a J-beta primer mix characterized a second PCR of about 7 to 12 cycles. TCRdb re-analysed the 5' RACE reads in MiXCR, keeping a single row per CDR3 protein. The sample consists of hundreds of thousands of distinct CDR3 sequences, over 45% of them appearing once. About this clonotype itself: What it binds is not known.

Extractions gave at least 5.5 micrograms of total RNA per sample. CDR1 is SEHNR and CDR2 is FQNEAQ in the germline V gene (reference sequence). Between the trimmed V and J ends, which lost 1 base and 4 bases, there was a span of 14 bases. This CDR3 is built from 16 residues. Sequenced: blood. The sequence was obtained from a woman aged 60-75 years in good health. This chain uses TRBV7-9 with TRBJ2-1, with D tentatively TRBD1 (6 bases). For the CDR3, the DNA is TGTGCCAGCAGCTTAGGGGACACTCGAAGATACAATGAGCAGTTCTTC. Protein: CASSLGDTRRYNEQFF. The full variable domain, rest sourced from reference TRBV7-9 and TRBJ2-1, is DTGVSQNPRHKITKRGQNVTFRCDPISEHNRLYWYRQTLGQGPEFLTYFQNEAQLEKSRLLSDRFSAERPKGSFSTLEIQRTEQGDSAMYLCASSLGDTRRYNEQFFGPGTRLTVL.